This TCR beta chain appears in the sequencing data of a study of T cells in Graves' hyperthyroidism and ophthalmopathy. Study in general: Initial diagnosis, before any treatment, was when peripheral blood was collected.

Amplified TCR beta CDR3 regions derived from RNA transcripts. First-round RT-PCR of the TCR CDR3 relied on the HTBI primer set. TCRdb recomputed calls from the multiplex PCR reads with MiXCR, one row per CDR3 protein. The table lists approximately 410,000 distinct CDR3 sequences, about 13% of them singletons. Reasons for excluding patients were uncontrolled infection, other autoimmune disease, pregnancy or lactation. The study, taken as a whole, reports: In blood, most of the thyroid clonotypes expanded above 0.001 were also present. It was a median roughly six months before onset that the model predicted ophthalmopathy.

Note on this clonotype: Its cognate antigen is unknown. At one of its ends the junction is not consistent with the germline gene, which may arise from a read error.

The CDR3 extends over 13 amino acids. Per germline, CDR1 ENHRY and CDR2 SYGVKD. The material sequenced was blood. The V and J genes are TRBV10-3 and TRBJ2-7, with 7 nucleotides matching TRBD2. The receptor's source is a woman in her late teens or twenties with Graves' hyperthyroidism. CDR3 residues: CANSPGLRYEQYF. The CDR3 DNA sequence: TGTGCCAACAGTCCGGGACTACGATACGAGCAGTACTTC.